Reported below is one T cell receptor (beta chain). This clonotype was recorded many times. Its antigen target is currently unknown. No quality values exist for individual bases; no much larger clone is one base distant. The entry originates in a study of T cells in Graves' hyperthyroidism and ophthalmopathy (dated by TCRdb to the late 2010s). About the full investigation: Peripheral blood was sampled at the time of initial diagnosis, prior to any treatment. The 95 to 100 discovery patients were divided at random into training and test sets in a 7:3 ratio. To identify distinguishing TCR V-J signatures, a discovery cohort of 100 or so patients was used, comprising roughly 45 with Graves' ophthalmopathy and around 57 with stable Graves' hyperthyroidism. Once sampling was done, hyperthyroidism patients were given methimazole at a starting dose of 30 mg daily, whereas ophthalmopathy patients were given high-dose intravenous methylprednisolone. Thyroid tissue and blood T-cell repertoires from several Graves' hyperthyroidism patients were also compared in the study. Prospective prediction of ophthalmopathy was tested in an independent validation cohort consisting of about 19 hyperthyroidism patients and 17 patients who later progressed to ophthalmopathy. The paper reports TCR Vbeta CDR3 sequencing of over 130 peripheral blood samples: under 45 ophthalmopathy, roughly 74 hyperthyroidism and approximately 17 progressor patients.

A patient counted as having stable Graves' hyperthyroidism if no progression to ophthalmopathy occurred over 18 months of follow-up. Hyperthyroidism patients were newly diagnosed, with disease duration under 2 months, and aged 18 to 65 years. Exclusion was applied to patients with uncontrolled infections, other autoimmune diseases, pregnancy or lactation. Diagnoses relied on clinical symptoms, serum thyroxine and TRAb, thyroid ultrasound and orbital computed tomography. PBMCs were separated from 8 to 10 ml of fresh peripheral blood using Ficoll-Paque density gradient centrifugation. Total RNA was extracted using Trizol reagent, and RNA quality was assessed on an Agilent 2100 Bioanalyzer. Amplification of TCR beta CDR3 regions was carried out from RNA transcripts. The TCR CDR3 was subjected to a first round of RT-PCR using the HTBI primer set and the Qiagen OneStep RT-PCR kit. Libraries were constructed in a second round of multiplex PCR, after which size selection and purification were carried out. The libraries were sequenced on an Illumina HiSeq2000 using paired-end 100 bp reads. Under the source paper's analysis protocol: SOAPnuke was used to process the raw data, with reads discarded if the reads contained adapters or uncalled bases, had a mean Phred below 15, or lacked an exact constant-primer or identifier match. High-quality paired reads were merged using COPE v1.2.5, and each unique nucleotide sequence was defined as a clonotype. MiTCR v1.1 was used to align the clonotypes against IMGT TRBV, TRBD and TRBJ reference segments. The analysis was restricted to V-J combinations with a frequency above 0.0001, which together covered 99% to 99.2% of the repertoires. A TCS score was defined as the ratio between F50 (clonal expansion) and ExV (chaos), using BLOSUM62-based TCRdist between CDR3 peptides within each V-J. Welch's t-statistics and random forest reduced around 520 V-J features to around 14, which were used in a naive Bayes classifier (R e1071). The Morisita-Horn index was used to measure how similar the thyroid and blood repertoires were. TCRdb trimmed public reads at Q25 via fastp, called clones via MiXCR and kept in-frame beta chains. CDR3 protein sequences are deduplicated, and each keeps its most common genes and DNA. TCRdb, not the original authors, processed these V and J calls. The sample includes just under 750,000 distinct CDR3 sequences, with around 40% observed a single time. 31% of the sample is taken by the ten largest.

Inclusive of the bounding cysteine and phenylalanine, the CDR3 is 13 residues long. The only DNA kept is the CDR3, 39 bases in frame from the first base. CDR1 and CDR2 (ENHRY, SYGVKD) derive from the germline V gene. Deletion took 8 bases off V and 4 bases off J, with a span of 12 bases between the germline ends. The study at large found these results: No statistical method was used to fix the sample size in advance, and group allocation was not hidden from the investigators. In validation, progression to ophthalmopathy was predicted by the model with roughly 71% sensitivity and just over 72% specificity, a median of about 6.4 months before onset. Blood samples also contained most of the expanded thyroid clonotypes (frequency above 0.001), which suggests that blood repertoires may reflect thyroid immune responses. In cross-validation, a model built on a 13 V-J signature told ophthalmopathy apart from stable hyperthyroidism with just under 90% sensitivity and roughly 83% specificity, and in testing the same model reached 80%/75%.

The TCR originated in a woman aged 40 to 49 with Graves' hyperthyroidism. The chain employs TRBV10-3 and TRBJ1-5; perhaps TRBD1 is the D gene, with 5 bases matching. The sequenced material came from blood. The CDR3 in this case is CAIGAGTNQPQHF. The DNA sequence is as follows: TGTGCCATCGGAGCAGGGACTAATCAGCCCCAGCATTTT.